A selection of T cell receptor beta chains follows, all from one sample in a study of blood T cell repertoires in COVID-19. The repertoire was sequenced with immunoSEQ multiplex PCR; TCRdb's copy has only in-frame clones and lacks some. This table holds about 480,000 clones, around nine tenths found once. What was sequenced was PBMCs or T cells enriched from blood (not recorded which). These TCRs come from a woman aged 55-69 years who had recovered from COVID-19. CDR3s include the opening cysteine and the closing phenylalanine or tryptophan. The D gene is left open where the match is weak. Not all rows give a size; the values are once, few, many and, for expanded clones, a class.

abundance: .
j_gene: TRBJ2-5
len: 15
v_gene: TRBV5-1
d_gene: TRBD2
CDR3nt: TGCGCCAGCAGCTTGCTAGCGGGGGGAGGAGAGACCCAGTACTTC
CDR3aa: CASSLLAGGGETQYF

abundance: .
j_gene: TRBJ2-2
len: 16
v_gene: TRBV12-5
d_gene: TRBD1
CDR3nt: TGTGCTAGTGGTCTCGGACAGGGGAGTAACACCGGGGAGCTGTTTTTT
CDR3aa: CASGLGQGSNTGELFF

abundance: once
j_gene: TRBJ1-1
len: 13
v_gene: TRBV5-1
d_gene: .
CDR3nt: TGCGCCAGCAGCCCGGATCCGGGGAGAGCAGCTTTCTTT
CDR3aa: CASSPDPGRAAFF

abundance: .
j_gene: TRBJ1-1
len: 13
v_gene: TRBV12-3/TRBV12-4
d_gene: .
CDR3nt: TGTGCCAGCACCGAGTGGCGGAAGCCTGAAGCTTTCTTT
CDR3aa: CASTEWRKPEAFF

abundance: .
j_gene: TRBJ2-7
len: 14
v_gene: TRBV13
d_gene: .
CDR3nt: TGTGCCAGCAGCCCGACCGACAGAATCTACGAGCAGTACTTC
CDR3aa: CASSPTDRIYEQYF

abundance: .
j_gene: TRBJ1-2
len: 14
v_gene: TRBV6-2/TRBV6-3
d_gene: TRBD1
CDR3nt: TGTGCCAGCAGTTACGCAGGGGGTAACTATGGCTACACCTTC
CDR3aa: CASSYAGGNYGYTF

abundance: .
j_gene: TRBJ2-3
len: 18
v_gene: TRBV7-9
d_gene: TRBD2
CDR3nt: TGTGCCAGCACCCCGCCGGGTGGGGGTAGCGGGGGCACAGATACGCAGTATTTT
CDR3aa: CASTPPGGGSGGTDTQYF

abundance: .
j_gene: TRBJ2-1
len: 15
v_gene: TRBV6-5
d_gene: TRBD2
CDR3nt: TGTGCCAGCAGTTCGCTAGCGGGGGGGATGAATGAGCAGTTCTTC
CDR3aa: CASSSLAGGMNEQFF

abundance: .
j_gene: TRBJ1-2
len: 15
v_gene: TRBV25-1
d_gene: TRBD1
CDR3nt: TGTGCCAGCAGGGGGACAGCCTCGTCGGTTGGTGGCTACACCTTC
CDR3aa: CASRGTASSVGGYTF

abundance: .
j_gene: TRBJ1-5
len: 15
v_gene: TRBV7-5
d_gene: .
CDR3nt: TGTGCCAGAAGCTTAGCGAACGGCCCGAGTTGGAGCCAGCATTTT
CDR3aa: CARSLANGPSWSQHF

abundance: .
j_gene: TRBJ1-2
len: 15
v_gene: TRBV27
d_gene: .
CDR3nt: TGTGCCAGCAGTTTATCGCCTGACAGTTACTATGGCTACACCTTC
CDR3aa: CASSLSPDSYYGYTF

abundance: .
j_gene: TRBJ1-1
len: 16
v_gene: TRBV11-2
d_gene: TRBD1
CDR3nt: TGTGCCAGCAGCCCTCTCTCGACAGGGGTGAACACTGAAGCTTTCTTT
CDR3aa: CASSPLSTGVNTEAFF

abundance: once
j_gene: TRBJ2-7
len: 14
v_gene: TRBV10-1
d_gene: .
CDR3nt: TGCGCCAGCAGCGGAGGCGCGGGGCCCTACGAGCAGTACTTC
CDR3aa: CASSGGAGPYEQYF

abundance: .
j_gene: TRBJ2-5
len: 11
v_gene: TRBV30
d_gene: TRBD2
CDR3nt: TGTGCCTGTAACAGCGGGGGAACCCAGTACTTC
CDR3aa: CACNSGGTQYF

abundance: .
j_gene: TRBJ2-2
len: 15
v_gene: TRBV4-2
d_gene: .
CDR3nt: TGTGCCAGCAGCCCAGGGGTCTTGAACACCGGGGAGCTGTTTTTT
CDR3aa: CASSPGVLNTGELFF

abundance: .
j_gene: TRBJ1-1
len: 14
v_gene: TRBV2
d_gene: TRBD1
CDR3nt: TGTGCCAGCAGTGGAAAACAGGGGGCCACTGAAGCTTTCTTT
CDR3aa: CASSGKQGATEAFF

abundance: .
j_gene: TRBJ1-3
len: 17
v_gene: TRBV11-2
d_gene: TRBD1
CDR3nt: TGTGCCAGCAGCTTAGAGGGGACAGGGATCTCTGGAAACACCATATATTTT
CDR3aa: CASSLEGTGISGNTIYF

abundance: few
j_gene: TRBJ2-7
len: 13
v_gene: TRBV2
d_gene: .
CDR3nt: TGTGCCAGCAGTCTTCAGGCAATCTACGAGCAGTACTTC
CDR3aa: CASSLQAIYEQYF

abundance: .
j_gene: TRBJ2-1
len: 13
v_gene: TRBV24-1
d_gene: .
CDR3nt: TGTGCCACCAGTGATTTTTCCTTGTATGAGCAGTTCTTC
CDR3aa: CATSDFSLYEQFF

abundance: .
j_gene: TRBJ2-2
len: 15
v_gene: TRBV5-1
d_gene: TRBD2
CDR3nt: TGCGCCAGCAGCTTAACTAGCGGGAAAACCGGGGAGCTGTTTTTT
CDR3aa: CASSLTSGKTGELFF

abundance: once
j_gene: TRBJ1-2
len: 14
v_gene: TRBV27
d_gene: .
CDR3nt: TGTGCCACCCTCCGGGGGGGCGGTGAGGATGGCTACACCTTC
CDR3aa: CATLRGGGEDGYTF

abundance: .
j_gene: TRBJ2-3
len: 15
v_gene: TRBV5-4
d_gene: .
CDR3nt: TGTGCCAGCAGCCATGGGGGGGCTAGCACAGATACGCAGTATTTT
CDR3aa: CASSHGGASTDTQYF

abundance: .
j_gene: TRBJ1-2
len: 18
v_gene: TRBV5-4
d_gene: TRBD1
CDR3nt: TGTGCCAGCAGCCTCGGGACAGGGCTTCACCTATCTAACTATGGCTACACCTTC
CDR3aa: CASSLGTGLHLSNYGYTF

abundance: .
j_gene: TRBJ1-3
len: 16
v_gene: TRBV5-1
d_gene: TRBD1
CDR3nt: TGCGCCAGCAGCACAGGGGACCTCCACTCTGGAAACACCATATATTTT
CDR3aa: CASSTGDLHSGNTIYF

abundance: few
j_gene: TRBJ1-2
len: 13
v_gene: TRBV5-1
d_gene: TRBD1
CDR3nt: TGCGCCAGCAGCTTGGGGACAGGCTATGGCTACACCTTC
CDR3aa: CASSLGTGYGYTF

abundance: .
j_gene: TRBJ1-4
len: 14
v_gene: TRBV5-4
d_gene: .
CDR3nt: TGTGCCAGCAGCTTGGACGGACACGATGAAAAACTGTTTTTT
CDR3aa: CASSLDGHDEKLFF

abundance: .
j_gene: TRBJ2-1
len: 15
v_gene: TRBV7-8
d_gene: .
CDR3nt: TGTGCCAGCAGCCTCCGACAGGGGAGGGCCAATGAGCAGTTCTTC
CDR3aa: CASSLRQGRANEQFF

abundance: .
j_gene: TRBJ2-1
len: 15
v_gene: TRBV7-9
d_gene: TRBD1
CDR3nt: TGTGCCAGCAGCCCTCCGGGACAGGGATACAATGAGCAGTTCTTC
CDR3aa: CASSPPGQGYNEQFF

abundance: .
j_gene: TRBJ1-1
len: 15
v_gene: TRBV5-1
d_gene: .
CDR3nt: TGCGCCAGCAGCTGGGTGAGGGAGGGGAGCACTGAAGCTTTCTTT
CDR3aa: CASSWVREGSTEAFF

abundance: .
j_gene: TRBJ1-2
len: 13
v_gene: TRBV2
d_gene: .
CDR3nt: TGTGCCAGCAGTGAACTCTCGAACAATGGCTACACCTTC
CDR3aa: CASSELSNNGYTF

abundance: .
j_gene: TRBJ2-3
len: 17
v_gene: TRBV27
d_gene: TRBD1
CDR3nt: TGTGCCAGCAGTTCCTATGGACAGGGGAGAAGAACAGATACGCAGTATTTT
CDR3aa: CASSSYGQGRRTDTQYF

abundance: .
j_gene: TRBJ1-5
len: 17
v_gene: TRBV7-2
d_gene: TRBD1
CDR3nt: TGTGCCAGCAGCCTCCGCCGGGACAGGGGGCTGAATCAGCCCCAGCATTTT
CDR3aa: CASSLRRDRGLNQPQHF